This T cell receptor (beta chain) was identified during a study of blood T cells in healthy people across ages. About this clonotype itself: No antigen is known for it.

General study findings and limits: A strong correlation between TCR beta diversity and naive T cell percentage was seen. As age increased, TCR beta diversity per million T cells fell in a roughly linear fashion.

This CDR3 is 14 amino acids long. CDR1 MDHEN and CDR2 SYDVKM come from the germline V gene. Using a J-beta primer mix together with a sample-barcoded 5' primer, a second PCR was run for roughly 6 to 11 cycles. TCRdb reanalysed the 5' RACE reads using MiXCR and keeps one entry per CDR3 protein. The repertoire holds hundreds of thousands of distinct CDR3 sequences, with roughly half as singletons. The source material was blood. This sequence joins TRBV28 and TRBJ2-5, with 8 bases lining up with TRBD1. The DNA end lines up better with TRBJ2-4; the J call may be wrong. The origin of this receptor is an elderly woman in good health. CDR3 sequence (DNA): TGTGCCAGCAGTTTGCAGGACAGGGTGTACATTCAGTACTTC. This encodes CASSLQDRVYIQYF.